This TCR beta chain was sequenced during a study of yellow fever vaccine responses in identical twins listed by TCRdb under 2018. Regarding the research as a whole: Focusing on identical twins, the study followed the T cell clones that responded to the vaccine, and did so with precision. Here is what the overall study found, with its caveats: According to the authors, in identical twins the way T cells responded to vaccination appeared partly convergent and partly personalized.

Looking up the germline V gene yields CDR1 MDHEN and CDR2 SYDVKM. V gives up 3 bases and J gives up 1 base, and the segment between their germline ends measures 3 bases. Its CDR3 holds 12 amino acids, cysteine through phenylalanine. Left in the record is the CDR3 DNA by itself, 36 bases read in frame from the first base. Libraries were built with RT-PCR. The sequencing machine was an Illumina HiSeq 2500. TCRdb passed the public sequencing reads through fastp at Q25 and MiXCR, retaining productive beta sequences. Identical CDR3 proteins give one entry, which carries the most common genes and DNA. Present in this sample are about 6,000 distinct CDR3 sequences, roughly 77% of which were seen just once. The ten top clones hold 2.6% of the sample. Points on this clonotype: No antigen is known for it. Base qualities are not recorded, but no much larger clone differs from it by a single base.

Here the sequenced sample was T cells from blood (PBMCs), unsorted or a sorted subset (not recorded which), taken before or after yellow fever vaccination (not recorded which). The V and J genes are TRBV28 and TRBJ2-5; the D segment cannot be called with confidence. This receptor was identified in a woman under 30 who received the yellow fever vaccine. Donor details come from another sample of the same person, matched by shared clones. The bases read TGTGCCAGCAGTTTCCCCCAAGAGACCCAGTACTTC. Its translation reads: CASSFPQETQYF.